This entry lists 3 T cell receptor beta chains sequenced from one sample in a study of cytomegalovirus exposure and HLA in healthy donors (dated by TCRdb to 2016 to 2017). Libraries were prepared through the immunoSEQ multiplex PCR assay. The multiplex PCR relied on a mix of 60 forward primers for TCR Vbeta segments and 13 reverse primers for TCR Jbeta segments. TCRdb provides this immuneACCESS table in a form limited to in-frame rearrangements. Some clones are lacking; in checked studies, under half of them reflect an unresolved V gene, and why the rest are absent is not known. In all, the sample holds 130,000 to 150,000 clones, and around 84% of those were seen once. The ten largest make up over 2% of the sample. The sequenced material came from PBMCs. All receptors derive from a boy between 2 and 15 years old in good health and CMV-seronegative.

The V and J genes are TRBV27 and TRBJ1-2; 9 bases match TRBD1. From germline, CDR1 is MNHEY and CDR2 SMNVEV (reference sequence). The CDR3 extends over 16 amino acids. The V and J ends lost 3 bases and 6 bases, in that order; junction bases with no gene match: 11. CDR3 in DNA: TGTGCCAGCAGTTTCCGTCCCGGGACAGGGATAGATGGCTACACCTTC. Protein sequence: CASSFRPGTGIDGYTF.

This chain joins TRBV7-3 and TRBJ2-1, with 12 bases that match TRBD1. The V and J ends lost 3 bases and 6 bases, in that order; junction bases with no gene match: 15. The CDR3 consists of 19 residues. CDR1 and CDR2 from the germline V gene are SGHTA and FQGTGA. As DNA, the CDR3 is TGTGCCAGCAGCTTGAAAGGGACAGGGGGCAAGACGCCTGTCAATGAGCAGTTCTTC. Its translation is CASSLKGTGGKTPVNEQFF.

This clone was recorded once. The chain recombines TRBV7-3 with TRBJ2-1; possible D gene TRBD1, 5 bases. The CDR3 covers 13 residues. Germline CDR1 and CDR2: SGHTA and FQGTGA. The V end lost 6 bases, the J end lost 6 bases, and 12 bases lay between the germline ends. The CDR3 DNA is TGTGCCAGCAGGGGGCAACGCGGCAATGAGCAGTTCTTC. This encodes CASRGQRGNEQFF.